This is a list of T cell receptor beta chains from one sample in a study of T cells in localized non-small cell lung cancer. Data came from immunoSEQ multiplex PCR; TCRdb stores just in-frame clones and leaves some out. The profile shows 37,000 or so clones, over 80% of them singletons. The sequencing used peripheral blood, collected before any cancer treatment. Source of these receptors: a woman aged 40-70 years with stage I lung adenocarcinoma. CDR3s include the opening cysteine and the closing phenylalanine or tryptophan. Fields, in order: V gene, D gene, J gene, CDR3 protein, CDR3 DNA. A D gene is named only where the DNA matches it firmly.

>TRBV6-6|.|TRBJ2-7
CASSSSTHTTGEQYF
TGTGCCAGCAGTTCGTCGACCCACACCACGGGCGAGCAGTACTTC
>TRBV6-5|.|TRBJ1-2
CATESNYGYTF
TGTGCCACGGAAAGCAACTATGGCTACACCTTC
>TRBV29-1|.|TRBJ1-4
CSVEEPGNGEKLFF
TGCAGCGTTGAAGAACCAGGGAACGGGGAAAAACTGTTTTTT
>TRBV18|.|TRBJ2-7
CASSLEPWGGGEQYF
TGTGCCAGCTCACTCGAACCTTGGGGGGGCGGCGAGCAGTACTTC
>TRBV5-1|.|TRBJ2-3
CASSLANELDTQYF
TGCGCCAGCAGCTTGGCGAACGAGTTGGATACGCAGTATTTT
>TRBV18|TRBD1|TRBJ1-4
CASTNDRGTNEKLFF
TGTGCCAGCACGAACGACAGGGGAACTAATGAAAAACTGTTTTTT
>TRBV18|.|TRBJ2-7
CASSPPIGTSYEQYF
TGTGCCAGCTCACCACCGATTGGCACCTCCTACGAGCAGTACTTC
>TRBV10-2|TRBD2|TRBJ2-2
CASREAGANTGELFF
TGCGCCAGCAGGGAGGCGGGAGCGAACACCGGGGAGCTGTTTTTT
>TRBV5-3|TRBD2|TRBJ2-2
CARSLGIAGGTGELFF
TGTGCCAGAAGCTTGGGGATAGCGGGTGGGACCGGGGAGCTGTTTTTT
>TRBV6-1|TRBD1|TRBJ1-3
CASTPRTGIGNTIYF
TGTGCCAGCACCCCCCGGACAGGGATTGGAAACACCATATATTTT